This entry concerns a single T cell receptor beta chain. Its antigen is not yet known. One base away there is no much larger clone; base qualities are not given. The cohort was made up of 650 to 700 healthy bone marrow donors. All cohort members were sampled while nominally healthy, although unrecorded immune exposures were likely present. The donor was CMV seropositive and belonged to the group of a few hundred seropositive cohort members. A peripheral blood sample was provided by each donor, and peripheral blood mononuclear cells were used for TCR beta sequencing. Genomic DNA was extracted from the blood cell samples with the Qiagen DNeasy Blood Extraction Kit. This sample was included in a study of cytomegalovirus exposure and HLA in healthy donors (dated by TCRdb to the late 2010s). Concerning the study at large: An earlier analysis of approximately 640 of the donors reported about 250 Gb of sequence data and around 120 million unique TCR beta sequences from approximately 180 million T cells. The number of typed donors differed by locus: 629-630 for A, B, C, DRB1 and DQB1; 500 to 550 for DQA1; 606 for DPA1; and some 470 for DPB1. The study aimed to test whether signatures of past pathogen exposure could be identified by cataloging public T cell receptors. The later analysis used no new phenotypic data to find candidate immune exposures, relying instead on TCR beta sequences and their occurrence across donors. The T cell repertoires of under 700 subjects were profiled by immunosequencing and related to cytomegalovirus serostatus. The study combined high-throughput TCR immunosequencing, statistical association of individual TCRs with disease status, and machine learning to predict cytomegalovirus infection status. Along with the approximately 650-subject first cohort, a separate validation cohort of over a hundred different subjects was used. An early release that covered fewer than 800 HLA-typed donors contained around 330 gigabases of sequencing data and tens of millions of unique TCR sequences. An earlier analysis of 500 to 650 of the donors applied high-throughput TCR beta sequencing to assess whether each TCR beta V gene segment acted as functional or pseudogenic. A later analysis re-examined previously published TCR beta repertoires from around 670 donors and added high-resolution HLA genotyping to investigate patterns of TCR occurrence. The genetic ancestry cluster associated with self-reported Caucasian donors included about 84% of the 300 to 400 genotyped donors. Every repertoire in the discovery cohort had been generated on one and the same sequencing platform. Class I and class II HLA loci were covered by the typing at four-digit resolution. Donor age, sex, ethnicity and CMV serostatus were collected together with the repertoire data. In a later genetic analysis, genome-wide SNP genotypes for about three fifths of the 666 donors were used, and that subset was treated as a discovery cohort. Among some 400 genotyped donors of the cohort, an average of roughly 230,000 unique TCR beta nucleotide sequences was sequenced per donor, of which about 19% were non-productive. Because of strong linkage in the cohort, roughly five DR-DQ haplotypes were treated as single units for association and clustering.

The germline V gene provides CDR1 MGHRA and CDR2 YSYEKL. The CDR3 holds 15 amino acids from the cysteine to the phenylalanine. Left in the record is the CDR3 DNA by itself, 45 bases read in frame from the first base. Trimming removed 3 bases from V and 5 bases from J, leaving 17 bases between the germline ends. The library was prepared using the immunoSEQ multiplex PCR assay. For the multiplex PCR, a mixture combining 60 forward primers for TCR Vbeta segments and 13 reverse primers for TCR Jbeta segments was used. The CDR3 region of rearranged TCR beta genes was amplified from genomic DNA by a multiplex PCR assay. The amplified TCR beta libraries were sequenced on the Illumina HiSeq System as 87-base-pair reads. The study's own analysis went as follows. A later analysis counted around 72 million unique TCR beta chains across the 500 to 850 repertoires, and some 11 million of these chains were shared by at least two donors. A nearest-neighbor algorithm error-corrected the raw reads and collapsed the reads into unique sequences, merging closely related sequences to remove PCR and sequencing errors. To assign V, D and J gene segments, CDR3 sequences were aligned to IMGT reference sequences. Each retained sequence needed at least a six-nucleotide match to both a V gene segment and a J gene segment. A rearrangement was called productive if the CDR3 had no stop codons and remained in frame with V and J, and every other rearrangement was called non-productive. Following IMGT convention, CDR3 was defined as the stretch from the second conserved V-encoded cysteine to the conserved J-encoded phenylalanine. The earlier analysis of 587 of the donors excluded sequences that lacked an unambiguous match to a single V gene segment. In an earlier analysis of almost 600 of the donors, a V segment was called functional when productive rearrangements were above 56.7%, and segregating when the standard deviation between donors exceeded 5%. To diagnose cytomegalovirus status from the catalog of TCR beta chain sequences, a statistical classification framework was built. In a later analysis, V and J genes were assigned by comparing TCR nucleotide sequences against IMGT/GENE-DB human TR gene sequences. In a later analysis, CDR3 sequences and most-parsimonious VDJ recombination scenarios were assigned using the TCRdist pipeline. A later analysis defined each TCR beta chain by its CDR3 amino acid sequence plus V-gene family, and excluded reads lacking a unique V-gene family. As a way to deal with suspected cross-contamination and a sequencing artifact, a later analysis dropped approximately 570 nucleotide sequences that were highly shared and had low generation probability. A later analysis calculated a clonal expansion index for each public chain from normalized within-repertoire ranks of inferred template counts. A later analysis computed generation probabilities with a VDJ recombination model fitted to out-of-frame rearrangements, and checked the results against IGoR. Hypergeometric tests were used in a later analysis to score TCR-TCR, TCR-HLA and TCR-CMV co-occurrence, with a repertoire-size bias correction applied to the TCR pairs. False discovery rates were estimated in a later analysis by permuting HLA or CMV assignments 20 times. In a later analysis, co-occurring TCRs were grouped using DBSCAN, with TCRdist sequence similarity added in when clustering inside HLA-allele-positive subsets. For co-occurrence clustering, repertoires with fewer than 30,000 or more than 120,000 public chains were excluded, along with about five repertoires with anomalous nucleotide sharing. In its TCRdb copy, this immuneACCESS table keeps in-frame sequences only and misses some clones. Where compared with another copy, unresolved V genes explain less than half of these, and the others have no known cause. D and trimming were read from the DNA, whereas the V and J calls and clone size are those reported in that table. This sample has approximately 120,000 clones in its table, and 70% to 85% of those were observed once. Roughly 9.8% of the sample is held by the ten biggest clonotypes.

Broad study findings and their caveats: When HLA alleles, especially DR and DQ, strongly co-occurred, TCR associations were difficult to assign to individual alleles. Because counts were too low, seventeen rarely observed V segments, including chromosome 9 orphons, were excluded from the earlier analysis of 587 of the donors. Some IMGT-functional V segments, including TRBV6-2 and TRBV6-3, could not be told apart with the 87-base-pair reads, so those segments were excluded. Because HLA typing was unavailable for some donors at each locus, only the typed subset was used in association tests. A further reported finding was that TCR beta sequences accurately predicted the HLA-A and HLA-B alleles for most subjects in the first cohort. Linkage disequilibrium might explain the correlated functional status among segregating V segments, but an unknown experimental factor could not be excluded. The presence/absence analyses assumed that sequencing depth was roughly uniform across donors, and that assumption may not be true. An association between a missense DCLRE1C variant and V-gene and J-gene trimming of TCR beta chains was found in a later genetic analysis and replicated in an independent cohort. According to a later analysis, TCR association rates differed among HLA loci, with DRB1 alleles showing the most associated TCRs and HLA-C alleles showing the fewest. The classifier was reported to diagnose cytomegalovirus status with high specificity and sensitivity in both the original and validation cohorts. A later analysis reported that several top co-occurrence clusters appeared linked to parvovirus B19, influenza, CMV and Epstein-Barr virus. The study listed 150 to 200 TCR beta chains as associated with cytomegalovirus. For the cohort, immune exposure information was limited to CMV serostatus. A cluster of highly shared sequence variants was judged likely to represent a technical artifact of the sequencing pipeline. In a later analysis, HLA-associated TCR beta chains showed more clonal expansion and lower generation probabilities than non-associated chains that were equally common. Three of the identified cytomegalovirus-associated TCR beta chains were confirmed in vitro to be specific for cytomegalovirus antigens. The cohort was sequenced for TCR beta chains only, and without alpha or paired-chain data the features that could be detected were limited. According to a later genetic analysis, donors in an Asian-associated ancestry cluster had fewer N-insertions in productive TCRs than the approximately 630-donor mean. In a later analysis, most CMV-associated TCR beta chains were found to appear HLA-restricted, with HLA associations seemingly driven largely by CMV exposure. Broadly in line with IMGT annotations, most TCR beta V segments showed up in productive rearrangements about 87% or about 30% of the time in an earlier analysis of about 500 of the donors. A later analysis associated 16,951 TCR beta sequences with specific HLA alleles at a false discovery rate of 0.05. According to the authors, the approach could potentially be generalized to other disease states and immunological phenotypes. While some public TCRs were present in many individuals, most TCR sequences turned up only very rarely across donors.

This receptor was obtained from a man aged 40-50 years in good health and CMV-seropositive. The specimen was PBMCs. The chain couples TRBV4-1 to TRBJ2-7; TRBD1 could be the D gene, as 5 bases match. The DNA is TGCGCCAGCAGCCAGATGTCGACAGATCACAACGAGCAGTACTTC. Its product reads: CASSQMSTDHNEQYF.